The clone carrying this TCR beta chain was seen repeatedly, ten times or more. The antigen is unknown. The CDR3 runs to 12 residues. Germline CDR1 is SGHVS and CDR2 is FNYEAQ. Trimming removed 3 bases at V and 6 bases at J, with 7 bases between. The sample belongs to a study of T-cell memory formation after mild COVID-19. As for the study in general: TCR clusters were mostly donor specific. Regarding the study as a whole: Day 15 to 85 contractors were CD4/CD8 balanced; later expanders leaned CD4+.

Researchers used 5'RACE with constant-segment primers to make TCR alpha and TCR beta cDNA libraries that carry sample barcodes and UMIs. A single record per CDR3 protein comes from TCRdb applying MiXCR to the 5' RACE reads. The table shows fewer than 70,000 distinct CDR3 sequences, with more than 8% occurring only once. The TCR comes from a young man who had mild COVID-19 (a few samples of this study predate the infection). Cell type and time point are not known. The chain employs TRBV7-6 and TRBJ2-3; D gene unclear. Sequenced material: PBMCs or a T cell subset sorted from them (not recorded which). CDR3 amino acids: CASSFSSDTQYF. CDR3 sequence (DNA): TGTGCCAGCAGCTTTAGTTCCGATACGCAGTATTTT.